These 22 T cell receptor beta chains originate from one sample sequenced in a study of blood T cell repertoires in COVID-19. The protocol was immunoSEQ multiplex PCR, while the TCRdb copy is restricted to in-frame clones and leaves out a portion. Of approximately 75,000 clones in the sample, 80% to 95% were seen once. The sample consisted of peripheral blood. These receptors all come from a human donor in a cohort sampled during active COVID-19.

This rearrangement joins TRBV7-9 to TRBJ1-6; 7 nucleotides agree with TRBD1. The CDR3 consists of 17 residues. Looked up from germline, CDR1 is SEHNR and CDR2 is FQNEAQ (reference sequence). V shed 5 bases, J shed 5 bases, and the junction held 12 bases outside the gene matches. CDR3 region: CASSPGAGTVNNSPLHF. For the CDR3, the DNA is TGTGCCAGCAGCCCAGGCGCTGGGACAGTAAATAATTCACCCCTCCACTTT. The full variable domain, completed using reference TRBV7-9 and TRBJ1-6, is DTGVSQNPRHKITKRGQNVTFRCDPISEHNRLYWYRQTLGQGPEFLTYFQNEAQLEKSRLLSDRFSAERPKGSFSTLEIQRTEQGDSAMYLCASSPGAGTVNNSPLHFGNGTRLTVT.

This chain uses TRBV27 with TRBJ2-1; D uncertain. This CDR3 region has 11 residues. Germline CDR1 and CDR2: MNHEY and SMNVEV (reference sequence). The V gene lost 6 bases and the J gene lost 4 bases, with 4 bases spanning the gap. The CDR3 spells CASSLYNEQFF. In DNA, the CDR3 is TGTGCCAGCAGCCTATACAATGAGCAGTTCTTC.

The genes are TRBV3-1 (or the pseudogene TRBV3-2) and TRBJ2-1, with a tentative D call TRBD2 (7 bases). The CDR3 is 17 residues long. Germline CDR1 LGHDT, CDR2 YNNKEL (reference sequence). V was cut by 2 bases and J by 4 bases, with 18 bases left in between. DNA for the CDR3: TGTGCCAGCAGCCAAAAGAGGGGGGGGAGGGATTACAATGAGCAGTTCTTC. Its translation is CASSQKRGGRDYNEQFF.

The chain has TRBV27 and TRBJ2-5, with TRBD1 matching 8 bases. The CDR3 spans 14 residues. Germline CDR1 is MNHEY and CDR2 is SMNVEV (reference sequence). The V and J ends lost 6 bases and 5 bases, in that order; junction bases with no gene match: 8. The CDR3, as DNA: TGTGCCAGCAGGGCCGGACAGGGTTGGGAGACCCAGTACTTC. Translating it yields CASRAGQGWETQYF.

V and J are TRBV6-5 and TRBJ1-1; no reliable D call. The CDR3 consists of 14 residues. Per the germline V gene, CDR1 is MNHEY and CDR2 is SVGAGI. V lost 4 bases and J lost 1, with 10 bases in between. The CDR3 bases are TGTGCCAGCAGTTTCAGTCCCGCGAACACTGAAGCTTTCTTT. This encodes CASSFSPANTEAFF.

The gene calls are TRBV19 and TRBJ2-1, with 8 bases aligning to TRBD1. The CDR3 is made up of 12 amino acids. The V gene end was trimmed by 5 bases and the J gene end by 12 bases; junction bases not matched to a gene: 6. The germline V gene encodes CDR1 LNHDA and CDR2 SQIVND (reference sequence). CDR3 region: CASSELDRGQFF. The CDR3 region has the DNA TGTGCCAGTAGTGAGTTAGACAGGGGGCAGTTCTTC. The full variable domain, in which reference TRBV19 and TRBJ2-1 provide the parts outside the CDR3, is DGGITQSPKYLFRKEGQNVTLSCEQNLNHDAMYWYRQDPGQGLRLIYYSQIVNDFQKGDIAEGYSVSREKKESFPLTVTSAQKNPTAFYLCASSELDRGQFFGPGTRLTVL.

The rearrangement links TRBV11-2 to TRBJ1-2; 8 bases are a match to TRBD1. The CDR3 has 14 residues. Germline CDR1 and CDR2: SGHAT and FQNNGV. V gave up 4 bases and J gave up 3 bases; unmatched junction bases: 4. CDR3 sequence reads: CASSSLTGDYGYTF. CDR3 nucleotides: TGTGCCAGCAGCTCCTTGACAGGGGACTATGGCTACACCTTC.

This chain links TRBV11-3 with TRBJ2-1; weak D call: TRBD1 (5 bases). Trimming cost V 5 bases and J 0 bases, with 17 bases left between them. Germline CDR1 and CDR2: SGHNT and YENEEA. The CDR3 spans 17 residues. CDR3 region: CASSPGLGQNSYNEQFF. The CDR3 coding sequence is TGTGCCAGCAGCCCAGGCCTGGGGCAAAACTCCTACAATGAGCAGTTCTTC.

The chain combines TRBV19 with TRBJ2-3, with D perhaps TRBD1 (5 bases). The CDR3 is 14 residues long. Trimming removed 4 bases from V and 2 bases from J, with 10 bases in between. CDR1 and CDR2 (germline): LNHDA, SQIVND (reference sequence). The DNA of the CDR3 is TGTGCCAGTAGTAAGCAGGGATCCACAGATACGCAGTATTTT. Translating gives CASSKQGSTDTQYF.

The chain couples TRBV5-1 to TRBJ1-1; the D is unclear. Trimming left V 2 bases short and J 0 bases short, with 17 bases between. This CDR3 is 17 amino acids long. Looked up from germline, CDR1 is SGHRS and CDR2 is YFSETQ. The CDR3 region has the DNA TGCGCCAGCAGCTTCGGGGTCGGCGGTATCATGAACACTGAAGCTTTCTTT. It codes for CASSFGVGGIMNTEAFF.

The chain links TRBV27 to TRBJ1-2, with D maybe TRBD1 (6 bases). The CDR3 is made up of 17 amino acids. V was trimmed by 4 bases and J by 3 bases, leaving 21 bases between them. Germline lookup yields CDR1 MNHEY and CDR2 SMNVEV (reference sequence). CDR3 residues: CASSSRQGSAPHYGYTF. The CDR3, as DNA: TGTGCCAGCAGTTCACGTCAGGGGTCCGCGCCACACTATGGCTACACCTTC.

The rearrangement joins TRBV6-4 to TRBJ2-3; 7 bases are shared with TRBD1. The CDR3 has 15 residues. Germline V lookup: CDR1 MRHNA, CDR2 SNTAGT. The trim removed 4 bases at V and 0 bases at J, leaving 4 bases unmatched. The CDR3 protein is CASSATGASTDTQYF. CDR3 DNA: TGTGCCAGCAGTGCCACAGGGGCAAGCACAGATACGCAGTATTTT.

This sequence joins TRBV6-4 and TRBJ1-4; the D gene is possibly TRBD1 (6 bases). CDR1 is MRHNA and CDR2 is SNTAGT in the germline V gene. This CDR3 has 15 residues. V was cut by 0 bases and J by 7 bases, with 12 bases left in between. Here the CDR3 DNA reads TGTGCCAGCAGTGACTCGAGGCAGGGGACTGAAAAACTGTTTTTT. This encodes CASSDSRQGTEKLFF.

As for this clone: The junction and the germline gene differ at one end; a read error may be behind it. This rearrangement joins TRBV28 to TRBJ2-7; TRBD1 matches 9 bases. The CDR3 spans 11 residues. From germline, CDR1 is MDHEN and CDR2 SYDVKM. The CDR3, as DNA: TGTGCCAGCAGATCGCGGGACAGGGACCACTTC. Protein product: CASRSRDRDHF.

The V call is TRBV6-5, the J call TRBJ1-3, with D maybe TRBD1 (5 bases). Germline-derived CDR1 and CDR2 are MNHEY and SVGAGI. V lost 6 bases to trimming and J lost 4 bases, with 16 bases between them. This CDR3 has 15 amino acids. CDR3 sequence: CASSSTDTQGNTIYF. CDR3 nucleotide sequence: TGTGCCAGCAGCTCAACGGACACCCAAGGAAACACCATATATTTT.

V is TRBV5-5 and J is TRBJ1-1, with TRBD1 matching 7 bases. The CDR3 runs 18 residues. The germline V gene has CDR1 SGHKS and CDR2 YYEKEE (reference sequence). The V gene end was trimmed by 2 bases and the J gene end by 4 bases; junction bases not matched to a gene: 17. In DNA form, the CDR3 reads TGTGCCAGCAGCTTTTCCCTCGCGGGCAGGGGGACTTTCACTGAAGCTTTCTTT. This encodes CASSFSLAGRGTFTEAFF.

The rearrangement links TRBV3-1 (or the pseudogene TRBV3-2) to TRBJ1-5, with 8 bases that match TRBD1. CDR1 is LGHDT and CDR2 is YNNKEL in the germline V gene (reference sequence). V shed 2 bases and J 3 bases; nucleotides not matched to a gene: 12. The CDR3 contains 18 residues. The CDR3 sequence is CASSQKNRDRRINQPQHF. CDR3 nucleotide sequence: TGTGCCAGCAGCCAAAAGAACCGGGACAGGAGGATCAATCAGCCCCAGCATTTT.

V and J are TRBV7-9 and TRBJ1-4, with TRBD1 matching 11 bases. Looked up from germline, CDR1 is SEHNR and CDR2 is FQNEAQ (reference sequence). Trimming cost V 3 bases and J 8 bases; bases outside gene matches: 2. This CDR3 region has 14 residues. CDR3: CASSLGQGDEKLFF. Written as DNA, the CDR3 is TGTGCCAGCAGCTTGGGACAGGGGGACGAAAAACTGTTTTTT.

This sequence joins TRBV4-1 and TRBJ1-3; TRBD1 matches at 9 bases. Germline trimming cut 5 bases from V and 2 bases from J; bases unmatched to any gene: 4. The germline V gene has CDR1 MGHRA and CDR2 YSYEKL. This CDR3 has 15 amino acids. The CDR3 region has the DNA TGCGCCAGCAGCGGTGACAGGGGGGCTGGAAACACCATATATTTT. This sequence encodes CASSGDRGAGNTIYF.

This rearrangement joins TRBV3-1 (or the pseudogene TRBV3-2) to TRBJ2-7; 8 bases are a match to TRBD1. The CDR3 spans 15 residues. Germline loops: CDR1 LGHDT, CDR2 YNNKEL (reference sequence). V shed 5 bases and J 7 bases; nucleotides not matched to a gene: 13. CDR3 in DNA: TGTGCCAGCAGCGACAGGGGATGGGGGTCGGGGGAGCAGTACTTC. Translating gives CASSDRGWGSGEQYF.

The chain is built from TRBV18 and TRBJ1-1; tentative D call: TRBD1 (5 bases). Germline CDR1 and CDR2: KGHSH and LQKENI. Trimming shortened V by 3 bases and J by 3 bases, and 14 bases separated the two germline ends. The CDR3 spans 15 residues. The CDR3 loop reads CASSPFRALDTEAFF. The DNA of the CDR3 is TGTGCCAGCTCACCCTTCAGGGCGTTAGACACTGAAGCTTTCTTT. Combining the CDR3 with reference TRBV18 and TRBJ1-1 gives the whole variable domain NAGVMQNPRHLVRRRGQEARLRCSPMKGHSHVYWYRQLPEEGLKFMVYLQKENIIDESGMPKERFSAEFPKEGPSILRIQQVVRGDSAAYFCASSPFRALDTEAFFGQGTRLTVV.

CDR3: CASSLGTGGTEAFF. In nucleotides, the CDR3 is TGCGCCAGCAGCTTAGGGACAGGGGGCACTGAAGCTTTCTTT. The chain combines TRBV5-1 with TRBJ1-1; 11 bases are a match to TRBD1. The V gene end was trimmed by 2 bases and the J gene end by 4 bases; junction bases not matched to a gene: 1. The CDR3 contains 14 residues. CDR1 is SGHRS, CDR2 YFSETQ, per germline.